Below are 18 T cell receptor beta chains sequenced from a single sample in a study of blood T cell repertoires in COVID-19. Assay used: immunoSEQ multiplex PCR; TCRdb lists only in-frame clones, some missing. The table records roughly 200,000 clones, around four fifths of them present only once. The sequencing sample was made of peripheral blood. These receptors were obtained from a man between 65 and 85 years old with active or convalescent COVID-19.

The J gene is TRBJ1-4, the V gene TRBV18; 10 nucleotides agree with TRBD1. There are 15 residues in the CDR3. Trimming at V came to 4 bases and at J to 6 bases, leaving 5 bases not matched to a gene. Germline-derived CDR1 and CDR2 are KGHSH and LQKENI. The CDR3 here is CASSLEGTGDEKLFF. For the CDR3, the DNA is TGTGCCAGCTCACTGGAAGGGACAGGGGATGAAAAACTGTTTTTT.

This clone was counted once. The sample has other DNA sequences that encode this CDR3 too. J is TRBJ2-5 and V is TRBV2, with D perhaps TRBD1 (6 bases). There are 12 residues in the CDR3. V was cut by 6 bases and J by 3 bases, with 8 bases left in between. Germline values: CDR1 SNHLY, CDR2 FYNNEI. DNA for the CDR3: TGTGCCAGCAGCGCAGGGGAAGAGACCCAGTACTTC. Its protein product is CASSAGEETQYF.

The DNA of the CDR3 is TGCAGCGGTAGCGACACGGACAGAAATGAAAAACTGTTTTTT. Translation: CSGSDTDRNEKLFF. The genes are TRBV29-1 and TRBJ1-4, with D perhaps matching TRBD1 (6 bases). The germline gives CDR1 SQVTM, CDR2 ANQGSEA. CDR3 length: 14 amino acids. Trimming took 7 bases from V and 5 from J, leaving 17 bases between them.

This clone was seen a few times. The rearrangement uses TRBV29-1 and TRBJ2-1, with TRBD1 identical over 8 bases. Unmatched junction bases numbered 15, after V lost 4 bases and J lost 10 bases. The germline gives CDR1 SQVTM, CDR2 ANQGSEA. The CDR3 is made up of 15 amino acids. Here the CDR3 reads CSVASGTGSVREQFF. CDR3 bases: TGCAGCGTTGCCTCCGGGACAGGATCCGTTCGGGAGCAGTTCTTC.

The chain combines TRBV6-5 with TRBJ1-2; 9 nucleotides align to TRBD1. This CDR3 is built from 15 residues. V was pared by 5 bases and J by 2 bases, with 6 bases of the junction left unmatched. Germline CDR1 MNHEY, CDR2 SVGAGI. The CDR3 reads CASSRGQGTNYGYTF. Written as DNA, the CDR3 is TGTGCCAGCAGTAGGGGACAGGGCACAAACTATGGCTACACCTTC.

This clone showed up just a few times. J is TRBJ2-3 and V is TRBV2, with 13 positions matching TRBD2. This CDR3 contains 15 residues. J gave up 3 bases and V 6 bases, and 3 bases lay outside the gene matches. The V gene's germline CDR1 is SNHLY and CDR2 FYNNEI. The CDR3 loop is CASRGGLAGTDTQYF. Written as DNA, the CDR3 is TGTGCCAGCAGGGGGGGACTAGCGGGAACAGATACGCAGTATTTT.

This rearrangement joins TRBV27 to TRBJ2-3, with D unresolved. The CDR3 runs to 11 residues. V lost 3 bases to trimming and J lost 6 bases, with 4 bases between them. Germline V gene lookup returns CDR1 MNHEY and CDR2 SMNVEV (reference sequence). Here the CDR3 reads CASSLRDTQYF. The CDR3 DNA reads TGTGCCAGCAGTTTGAGGGATACGCAGTATTTT.

This clone showed up just once. The V and J genes are TRBV16 and TRBJ1-2, with D perhaps TRBD1 (5 bases). The CDR3 has 15 amino acids. CDR1 and CDR2 from the germline V gene are KGHSY and FQNENV. The V end lost 1 base, the J end lost 6 bases, and 15 bases lay between the germline ends. For the CDR3, the DNA is TGTGCCAGCAGCCAATTCGAAGGGACTCAGAATGGCTACACCTTC. It encodes CASSQFEGTQNGYTF. Full variable domain (missing parts from reference TRBV16 and TRBJ1-2): GEEVAQTPKHLVRGEGQKAKLYCAPIKGHSYVFWYQQVLKNEFKFLISFQNENVFDETGMPKERFSAKCLPNSPCSLEIQATKLEDSAVYFCASSQFEGTQNGYTFGSGTRLTVV.

The chain combines TRBV3-1 (or the pseudogene TRBV3-2) with TRBJ2-7, with a possible D match to TRBD1 (6 bases). Germline CDR1 LGHDT, CDR2 YNNKEL (reference sequence). The CDR3 consists of 14 residues. Trimming cost V 2 bases and J 1 base, with 9 bases left between them. CDR3 amino acids: CASSQYRVSYEQYF. The CDR3 DNA sequence: TGTGCCAGCAGCCAATACAGGGTTTCCTACGAGCAGTACTTC.

The chain carries TRBV30 and TRBJ2-5, with D tentatively TRBD2 (7 bases). This CDR3 is 13 amino acids long. The V gene's germline CDR1 is GTSNPN and CDR2 SVGIG (reference sequence). The CDR3 here is CGAGRGYQETQYF. The DNA for the CDR3 is TGTGGGGCGGGGAGGGGGTACCAAGAGACCCAGTACTTC.

The V and J genes are TRBV23-1 and TRBJ1-1; D gene unclear. TRBV23-1 is reported as an ORF; its role is uncertain. The CDR3 is 12 amino acids. V lost 3 bases to trimming and J lost 2 bases, with 4 bases between them. The CDR3 loop reads CASSQLNTEAFF. The CDR3 nucleotides are TGCGCCAGCAGTCAGTTAAACACTGAAGCTTTCTTT.

The chain joins TRBV7-6 to TRBJ1-2; the D gene is possibly TRBD1 (5 bases). The CDR3 sequence is 13 residues long. The V end was cut by 1 base, the J end by 8 bases, with 11 bases between. Germline-derived CDR1 and CDR2 are SGHVS and FNYEAQ. The chain's CDR3 is CASSLEQVGGYTF. Written as DNA, the CDR3 is TGTGCCAGCAGCTTAGAACAGGTCGGGGGCTACACCTTC.

The chain employs TRBV6-1 and TRBJ2-1, with 8 positions matching TRBD2. The trim removed 6 bases at V and 0 bases at J, leaving 4 bases unmatched. Looked up from germline, CDR1 is MNHNS and CDR2 is SASEGT. The CDR3 runs to 15 residues. CDR3 region: CASSRLATSYNEQFF. CDR3 bases: TGTGCCAGCAGCCGACTAGCGACCTCCTACAATGAGCAGTTCTTC.

The chain combines TRBV10-1 with TRBJ1-1; D perhaps matches TRBD1 (5 bases). From germline, CDR1 is WNHNN and CDR2 SYGVQD (reference sequence). The CDR3 is 16 amino acids. Trimming stripped 0 bases from V and 5 bases from J, with 16 bases between. The CDR3 DNA is TGCGCCAGCAGTGAGTCGATTCGAACCGGGGGAACTGAAGCTTTCTTT. It is translated as CASSESIRTGGTEAFF.

This clone was seen just once. This chain uses TRBV12-3 or TRBV12-4 with TRBJ1-5, with D uncertain. V lost 7 bases and J lost 3, with 10 bases in between. There are 13 residues in the CDR3. DNA for the CDR3: TGTGCCAGCACCTTACACCTCAATCAGCCCCAGCATTTT. Its translation: CASTLHLNQPQHF.

V and J are TRBV3-1 (or the pseudogene TRBV3-2) and TRBJ2-2, with TRBD1 identical over 7 bases. From germline, CDR1 is LGHDT and CDR2 YNNKEL (reference sequence). The CDR3 covers 14 residues. V was clipped by 9 bases and J by 3 bases; unmatched bases: 7. Here the CDR3 DNA reads TGTGCCAGTAGGGACAGATACTACACCGGGGAGCTGTTTTTT. Residues: CASRDRYYTGELFF.

The chain uses TRBV29-1 and TRBJ1-2; D perhaps matches TRBD1 (6 bases). This CDR3 comprises 14 residues. From germline, CDR1 is SQVTM and CDR2 ANQGSEA. The germline V and J ends were trimmed by 5 bases and 3 bases, with 16 bases remaining between them. DNA for the CDR3: TGCAGCGTTTCGGAACAGGGCGGTGACTATGGCTACACCTTC. Amino acids: CSVSEQGGDYGYTF.

This rearrangement joins TRBV21-1 to TRBJ1-2; TRBD1 is the table's D call, not checked against the DNA. TRBV21-1 is shown as a pseudogene. CDR3 length equals 16 residues. The CDR3 DNA reads as TGTGCCAGCAGCAAAGGTGGGACAGGGAGTAACTATGGCTACACCTTC. It specifies CASSKGGTGSNYGYTF.